These 20 T cell receptor beta chains came from one sample sequenced in a study of blood T cell repertoires in COVID-19. Some clones are missing from TCRdb's copy, which holds only in-frame ones; the method was immunoSEQ multiplex PCR. The profile shows approximately 51,000 clones, under 85% of them singletons. The sequencing sample was made of peripheral blood. The receptors stem from a human donor in a cohort sampled during active COVID-19.

This chain uses TRBV5-4 with TRBJ2-5, with 9 bases matching TRBD2. The V gene end was trimmed by 1 base and the J gene end by 5 bases; junction bases not matched to a gene: 12. Germline V gene data show CDR1 as SGHNT and CDR2 as YYREEE (reference sequence). The CDR3 runs 17 residues. CDR3 loop: CASSLLVLAGELETQYF. The DNA for the CDR3 is TGTGCCAGCAGCTTGCTGGTGTTAGCGGGAGAGTTGGAGACCCAGTACTTC.

The J gene is TRBJ1-3, the V gene TRBV30; D is ambiguous. Trimming removed 1 base at V and 7 bases at J, with 11 bases between. Germline assignment: CDR1 GTSNPN and CDR2 SVGIG (reference sequence). This CDR3 has 13 residues. The CDR3 coding sequence is TGTGCCTGGAGTGACTCCCCCCCTAACACCATATATTTT. Amino acid sequence: CAWSDSPPNTIYF.

This clone came up once. This chain uses TRBV10-3 with TRBJ1-6; D uncertain. Trimming took off 4 bases at V and 6 bases at J, with 10 bases between the two ends. Germline CDR1 and CDR2: ENHRY and SYGVKD. The CDR3 has 14 amino acids. The CDR3 DNA follows: TGTGCCATCAGTGCCGGGATGCCTAATTCACCCCTCCACTTT. Its protein is CAISAGMPNSPLHF.

The chain uses TRBV7-2 and TRBJ2-5, with D possibly matching TRBD1 (6 bases). V dropped 5 bases and J dropped 6 bases, with 16 bases sitting between them. The germline V gene encodes CDR1 SGHTA and CDR2 FQGNSA. The CDR3 covers 14 residues. The CDR3 sequence is CASSPQGFGQTQYF. The CDR3 region has the DNA TGTGCCAGCAGCCCTCAGGGGTTCGGCCAGACCCAGTACTTC.

In its sample, this clone was seen a few times. The gene calls are TRBV4-3 and TRBJ1-6, with TRBD1 matching 9 bases. V lost 1 base and J lost 9; bases outside the gene matches: 7. This CDR3 region has 16 residues. The germline V gene encodes CDR1 LGHNA and CDR2 YSLEER. Here the CDR3 reads CASSQVRTGDGSPLHF. The CDR3 region has the DNA TGCGCCAGCAGCCAAGTCCGGACAGGGGATGGTTCACCCCTCCACTTT.

The V and J genes are TRBV3-1 (or the pseudogene TRBV3-2) and TRBJ2-1; 8 bases align to TRBD2. With 4 bases clipped from V and 15 bases from J, the junction kept 11 bases outside the gene matches. This CDR3 is built from 13 residues. The V gene's germline CDR1 is LGHDT and CDR2 YNNKEL (reference sequence). CDR3 nucleotides: TGTGCCAGCAGCCCACGGGTCGGGGGGGGTCGGTTCTTC. Its protein product is CASSPRVGGGRFF.

The chain joins TRBV6-2 or TRBV6-3 to TRBJ2-3; 9 bases match TRBD1. The trim removed 5 bases at V and 6 bases at J, leaving 9 bases unmatched. CDR3 length: 15 residues. Per germline, CDR1 MNHEY and CDR2 SVGEGT. In DNA form, the CDR3 reads TGTGCCAGCAGTCCACAGGGGGCTCGGGGGGATACGCAGTATTTT. As protein: CASSPQGARGDTQYF.

V is TRBV28 and J is TRBJ1-4, with D unresolved. The V gene's germline CDR1 is MDHEN and CDR2 SYDVKM. V was shortened by 5 bases and J by 0 bases, with 10 bases between the two germline ends. CDR3 size: 15 residues. In DNA, the CDR3 is TGTGCCAGCAGTCCTAGACGTGCAACTAATGAAAAACTGTTTTTT. Translating it yields CASSPRRATNEKLFF.

This chain uses TRBV5-1 with TRBJ1-1, with TRBD1 matching 8 bases. The germline V gene encodes CDR1 SGHRS and CDR2 YFSETQ. V shed 4 bases and J 0 bases; nucleotides not matched to a gene: 8. The CDR3 loop spans 16 amino acids. CDR3 bases: TGCGCCAGCAGCGACAGGGGTCCCCCTATGAACACTGAAGCTTTCTTT. It is translated as CASSDRGPPMNTEAFF.

CDR3 amino acids: CASSQDWAGSTYEQYF. The CDR3 nucleotides are TGTGCCAGCAGCCAAGATTGGGCAGGGTCTACCTACGAGCAGTACTTC. This chain links TRBV4-2 with TRBJ2-7; D may be TRBD1 (5 bases). This CDR3 has 16 residues. The germline V and J ends were trimmed by 0 bases and 2 bases, with 14 bases remaining between them. In germline, CDR1 is LGHNA, CDR2 YNFKEQ.

This rearrangement joins TRBV28 to TRBJ2-3; D may be TRBD2 (5 bases). The germline V gene has CDR1 MDHEN and CDR2 SYDVKM. The CDR3 contains 13 residues. Trimming removed 9 bases from V and 2 bases from J, with 12 bases in between. The CDR3 here is CASLPGNTDTQYF. CDR3 coding DNA: TGTGCCAGTCTCCCGGGAAACACAGATACGCAGTATTTT. Drawing the rest from reference TRBV28 and TRBJ2-3, the complete variable domain is DVKVTQSSRYLVKRTGEKVFLECVQDMDHENMFWYRQDPGLGLRLIYFSYDVKMKEKGDIPEGYSVSREKKERFSLILESASTNQTSMYLCASLPGNTDTQYFGPGTRLTVL.

The chain links TRBV2 to TRBJ2-1, with TRBD2 matching over 8 bases. With 3 bases clipped from V and 16 bases from J, the junction kept 14 bases outside the gene matches. The germline V gene encodes CDR1 SNHLY and CDR2 FYNNEI. The CDR3 totals 14 residues. CDR3 in DNA: TGTGCCAGCAGTGATGGGGGCTTGGTTAGCGGGACCTTCTTC. This codes for CASSDGGLVSGTFF. Complete variable domain (other parts from reference TRBV2 and TRBJ2-1): EPEVTQTPSHQVTQMGQEVILRCVPISNHLYFYWYRQILGQKVEFLVSFYNNEISEKSEIFDDQFSVERPDGSNFTLKIRSTKLEDSAMYFCASSDGGLVSGTFFGPGTRLTVL.

This rearrangement joins TRBV11-2 to TRBJ1-1; D is unclear. V lost 5 bases and J 1 base, leaving 14 bases between the germline ends. This CDR3 comprises 15 residues. Per the germline V gene, CDR1 is SGHAT and CDR2 is FQNNGV. As DNA, the CDR3 is TGTGCCAGCAGCCTCCAGGCACCCGGGAACACTGAAGCTTTCTTT. This sequence encodes CASSLQAPGNTEAFF.

The chain employs TRBV15 and TRBJ2-2, with 9 bases identical to TRBD2. Trimming took 0 bases from V and 4 from J; bases not matched to a gene: 3. Germline lookup yields CDR1 LNHNV and CDR2 YYDKDF (reference sequence). The CDR3 extends over 16 amino acids. The CDR3 DNA reads as TGTGCCACCAGCAGAGAGGGACTAGCCACCACCGGGGAGCTGTTTTTT. It yields the protein CATSREGLATTGELFF.

The chain is built from TRBV14 and TRBJ2-1; D remains unclear. The CDR3 is 13 residues long. Germline CDR1 reads SGHDN; CDR2 reads FVKESK. Between the trimmed V and J ends, which lost 4 bases and 7 bases, there was a span of 11 bases. The CDR3 coding sequence is TGTGCCAGCAGCCGTGAGAGTATGAATGAGCAGTTCTTC. Amino acid sequence: CASSRESMNEQFF. The whole variable domain, remainder taken from reference TRBV14 and TRBJ2-1, is EAGVTQFPSHSVIEKGQTVTLRCDPISGHDNLYWYRRVMGKEIKFLLHFVKESKQDESGMPNNRFLAERTGGTYSTLKVQPAELEDSGVYFCASSRESMNEQFFGPGTRLTVL.

This clone came up a few times. The chain employs TRBV2 and TRBJ2-7; 8 bases are shared with TRBD2. V dropped 10 bases and J dropped 2; count of bases not matched to a gene: 16. The length of the CDR3 is 16 residues. Germline CDR1 is SNHLY and CDR2 is FYNNEI. The CDR3 sequence: CATLRTSGGLTYEQYF. CDR3 bases: TGTGCCACTCTAAGGACGAGCGGGGGCCTAACCTACGAGCAGTACTTC.

This chain joins TRBV7-9 and TRBJ1-2; TRBD1 aligns across 9 bases. With 4 bases clipped from V and 4 bases from J, the junction kept 10 bases outside the gene matches. The CDR3 length is 16 residues. CDR1 and CDR2 from the germline V gene are SEHNR and FQNEAQ (reference sequence). Here the CDR3 reads CASSSNPGTGSYGYTF. DNA of the CDR3: TGTGCCAGCAGCTCTAACCCCGGGACAGGGAGCTATGGCTACACCTTC. The complete variable domain, with remaining parts taken from reference TRBV7-9 and TRBJ1-2, reads DTGVSQNPRHKITKRGQNVTFRCDPISEHNRLYWYRQTLGQGPEFLTYFQNEAQLEKSRLLSDRFSAERPKGSFSTLEIQRTEQGDSAMYLCASSSNPGTGSYGYTFGSGTRLTVV.

This chain connects TRBV5-5 to TRBJ1-1; D is perhaps TRBD1 (6 bases). The CDR3 covers 15 residues. V was shortened by 5 bases and J by 5 bases, with 19 bases between the two germline ends. Germline loops: CDR1 SGHKS, CDR2 YYEKEE (reference sequence). The CDR3 protein is CASRPLTGSVTEAFF. CDR3 bases: TGTGCCAGCAGACCACTGACAGGTTCGGTTACTGAAGCTTTCTTT. The entire variable domain, with the rest obtained from reference TRBV5-5 and TRBJ1-1, is as follows: DAGVTQSPTHLIKTRGQQVTLRCSPISGHKSVSWYQQVLGQGPQFIFQYYEKEERGRGNFPDRFSARQFPNYSSELNVNALLLGDSALYLCASRPLTGSVTEAFFGQGTRLTVV.

The chain uses TRBV7-6 and TRBJ1-2, with D unclear. Germline loops: CDR1 SGHVS, CDR2 FNYEAQ. The CDR3 is 15 amino acids. Trimming took 1 base from V and 8 from J, leaving 17 bases between them. CDR3 loop: CASSLEVGSSGGYTF. In nucleotides, the CDR3 is TGTGCCAGCAGCTTAGAGGTCGGCTCCTCGGGGGGCTACACCTTC.

This chain uses TRBV9 with TRBJ2-3, with 9 bases matching TRBD2. Germline V gene sequence: CDR1 SGDLS, CDR2 YYNGEE. The CDR3 spans 15 residues. The J segment lost 3 bases and the V segment lost 0 bases, leaving 2 bases of the junction unmatched. CDR3 nucleotide sequence: TGTGCCAGCAGCGTAGCCCTAGCGGGGACAGATACGCAGTATTTT. It encodes CASSVALAGTDTQYF.